Below are 19 T cell receptor beta chains sequenced from a single sample in a study of blood T cell repertoires in COVID-19. The protocol was immunoSEQ multiplex PCR, while the TCRdb copy is restricted to in-frame clones and leaves out a portion. The sample carries about 480,000 clones, about nine tenths recorded once. Sequenced input: peripheral blood. Receptor source: a woman aged 45-65 years with COVID-19, enrolled during active disease.

The chain employs TRBV24-1 and TRBJ2-1; 11 nucleotides line up with TRBD2. CDR1 is KGHDR, CDR2 SFDVKD, per germline. CDR3 length: 17 residues. V was pared by 2 bases and J by 6 bases, with 8 bases of the junction left unmatched. CDR3 in DNA: TGTGCCACCAGTGATTCTGCACTAGCGGGGGTCACCAATGAGCAGTTCTTC. Its protein is CATSDSALAGVTNEQFF.

This clone was seen only once. The chain combines TRBV29-1 with TRBJ2-7; 7 bases match TRBD1. Per germline, CDR1 SQVTM and CDR2 ANQGSEA. V was pared by 4 bases and J by 2 bases, with 5 bases of the junction left unmatched. The CDR3 is 13 residues long. CDR3 coding DNA: TGCAGCGTTGCCGGGACAGTGCCCTACGAGCAGTACTTC. Encoded protein: CSVAGTVPYEQYF.

The chain uses TRBV24-1 and TRBJ2-7; TRBD2 agrees at 7 bases. This CDR3 region has 15 residues. The J segment lost 3 bases and the V segment lost 2 bases, leaving 6 bases of the junction unmatched. The V gene's germline CDR1 is KGHDR and CDR2 SFDVKD. CDR3 residues: CATSDSRTSIYEQYF. The CDR3 region has the DNA TGTGCCACCAGTGATTCACGGACTAGTATCTACGAGCAGTACTTC.

This chain connects TRBV7-9 to TRBJ2-3; 8 bases fit TRBD2. The germline V gene has CDR1 SEHNR and CDR2 FQNEAQ (reference sequence). Unmatched junction bases numbered 9, after V lost 4 bases and J lost 6 bases. The CDR3 length is 15 residues. CDR3 loop: CASSSEGGLGDTQYF. CDR3 bases: TGTGCCAGCAGCTCCGAGGGGGGACTAGGGGATACGCAGTATTTT.

Comment on this clone: Other DNA sequences in this sample translate to the same CDR3. This chain links TRBV12-5 with TRBJ1-1; D is unclear. Deletions cut 5 bases from V and 0 bases from J, with 7 bases between. Per the germline V gene, CDR1 is LGHNT and CDR2 is FRNRAP. This CDR3 has 13 amino acids. CDR3 sequence (DNA): TGTGCTAGTGGTAGTAGCATGAACACTGAAGCTTTCTTT. Translation gives CASGSSMNTEAFF.

V usage is TRBV7-9 and J usage is TRBJ1-2, with 7 nucleotides matching TRBD1. This CDR3 region has 16 residues. Losses at the gene ends were 0 bases for V and 5 bases for J; bases not matched to a gene: 9. CDR1 and CDR2 (germline): SEHNR, FQNEAQ (reference sequence). The CDR3 reads CASSLARGDRAYGYTF. The DNA of the CDR3 is TGTGCCAGCAGCTTAGCGCGGGGGGACAGAGCATATGGCTACACCTTC. The variable domain in full, completed from reference TRBV7-9 and TRBJ1-2, reads DTGVSQNPRHKITKRGQNVTFRCDPISEHNRLYWYRQTLGQGPEFLTYFQNEAQLEKSRLLSDRFSAERPKGSFSTLEIQRTEQGDSAMYLCASSLARGDRAYGYTFGSGTRLTVV.

The CDR3 bases are TGTGCCAGCAGTTACGATAGCGGGGGGGCTCGGGAGACCCAGTACTTC. Its protein is CASSYDSGGARETQYF. The chain carries TRBV6-5 and TRBJ2-5; 11 bases are a match to TRBD2. The germline CDR1 and CDR2 sequences are MNHEY and SVGAGI. Trimming took 2 bases from V and 5 from J; bases not matched to a gene: 7. The CDR3 spans 16 residues.

The J gene is TRBJ2-1, the V gene TRBV18, with a weak D call TRBD2 (5 bases). This CDR3 is built from 15 residues. With 1 base removed from V and 6 bases from J, the gap between germline ends came to 13 bases. Germline CDR1 reads KGHSH; CDR2 reads LQKENI. The CDR3 reads CASSPLLATPNEQFF. The CDR3 nucleotides are TGTGCCAGCTCACCACTTCTAGCAACCCCCAATGAGCAGTTCTTC.

This clone was picked up a small number of times. The chain joins TRBV13 to TRBJ1-2; TRBD1 matches 7 bases. The V gene's germline CDR1 is PRHDT and CDR2 FYEKMQ (reference sequence). The CDR3 covers 15 residues. J gave up 0 bases and V 5 bases, and 6 bases lay outside the gene matches. The CDR3 spells CASSTGTATNYGYTF. DNA for the CDR3: TGTGCCAGCAGCACCGGGACAGCCACTAACTATGGCTACACCTTC.

The V call is TRBV19, the J call TRBJ1-6; a possible D gene is TRBD1 (5 bases). The length of the CDR3 is 14 residues. The ends were cut back, 5 bases at V and 4 bases at J, with 9 bases in the middle. Germline V lookup: CDR1 LNHDA, CDR2 SQIVND (reference sequence). CDR3 coding DNA: TGTGCCAGTAGTCAAAGGGGTTATAATTCACCCCTCCACTTT. Its translation: CASSQRGYNSPLHF.

This clone came up once. The CDR3 DNA follows: TGTGCCAGCAGCGTAGGAGGCGGGGGGGGAAATGAGCAGTTCTTC. Protein product: CASSVGGGGGNEQFF. The gene calls are TRBV9 and TRBJ2-1; 9 nucleotides line up with TRBD2. Germline loops: CDR1 SGDLS, CDR2 YYNGEE. The CDR3 loop spans 15 amino acids. V gave up 0 bases and J gave up 7 bases; unmatched junction bases: 5.

This chain connects TRBV30 to TRBJ2-4, with D maybe TRBD2 (7 bases). The CDR3 is made up of 13 amino acids. Germline V gene data show CDR1 as GTSNPN and CDR2 as SVGIG (reference sequence). V lost 3 bases and J 6 bases, leaving 12 bases between the germline ends. The CDR3 nucleotides read TGTGCCTGGAGCCGGGGGGCGGGAAACATTCAGTACTTC. Translation gives CAWSRGAGNIQYF. The whole variable domain, remainder taken from reference TRBV30 and TRBJ2-4, is SQTIHQWPATLVQPVGSPLSLECTVEGTSNPNLYWYRQAAGRGLQLLFYSVGIGQISSEVPQNLSASRPQDRQFILSSKKLLLSDSGFYLCAWSRGAGNIQYFGAGTRLSVL.

The J gene is TRBJ2-2, the V gene TRBV5-4; tentatively, D is TRBD2 (5 bases). CDR1 is SGHNT, CDR2 YYREEE, per germline (reference sequence). Trimming left V 0 bases short and J 1 base short, with 7 bases between. This CDR3 spans 15 amino acids. The CDR3 loop reads CASSLAGLNTGELFF. The CDR3, as DNA: TGTGCCAGCAGCTTGGCGGGGTTGAACACCGGGGAGCTGTTTTTT.

This chain uses TRBV28 with TRBJ1-1; no clear D. The ends were cut back, 10 bases at V and 1 base at J, with 13 bases in the middle. The CDR3 extends over 13 amino acids. Germline V CDR1 and CDR2: MDHEN, SYDVKM. CDR3 nucleotide sequence: TGTGCCACCGTGACACTGGGGAACACTGAAGCTTTCTTT. It translates to CATVTLGNTEAFF.

This chain links TRBV7-9 with TRBJ2-5, with no clear D. The CDR3 consists of 14 residues. V shed 0 bases and J shed 3 bases, with 8 bases lying between them. Germline values: CDR1 SEHNR, CDR2 FQNEAQ (reference sequence). As DNA, the CDR3 is TGTGCCAGCAGCTTAGCGTCGAACAAAGAGACCCAGTACTTC. The encoded protein is CASSLASNKETQYF.

A remark on this clone: One base away lies a much larger clone, so this may be a sequencing read error. V is TRBV3-1 (or the pseudogene TRBV3-2) and J is TRBJ2-3; perhaps TRBD2 as D (7 bases). From germline, CDR1 is LGHDT and CDR2 YNNKEL (reference sequence). This CDR3 spans 15 amino acids. V was clipped by 5 bases and J by 0 bases, with 12 bases between them. As DNA, the CDR3 is TGTGCCAGCAGCTTAGGGGGGGCTAGCACAGATACGCAGTATTTT. Protein sequence: CASSLGGASTDTQYF.

This clone has only a few counts. This chain joins TRBV24-1 and TRBJ1-2, with D perhaps matching TRBD1 (6 bases). The CDR3 has 12 amino acids. Per the germline V gene, CDR1 is KGHDR and CDR2 is SFDVKD. The germline V and J ends were trimmed by 9 bases and 4 bases, with 11 bases remaining between them. CDR3 region: CATQDSLYGYTF. Here the CDR3 DNA reads TGTGCCACCCAGGACAGCCTCTATGGCTACACCTTC.

The CDR3 DNA reads as TGCAGCGGGAGGGAAGGAGGCGAGCAGTACTTC. Translated, it gives CSGREGGEQYF. This chain joins TRBV29-1 and TRBJ2-7; D is possibly TRBD2 (6 bases). In germline, CDR1 is SQVTM, CDR2 ANQGSEA. The CDR3 is 11 residues long. V shed 7 bases and J shed 6 bases, with 13 bases lying between them.

The chain recombines TRBV6-5 with TRBJ2-7; TRBD2 is a possible D gene (5 bases). Germline V lookup: CDR1 MNHEY, CDR2 SVGAGI. Trimming removed 5 bases at V and 7 bases at J, with 18 bases between. CDR3 length: 14 amino acids. The CDR3 loop is CASSPGLQRGEQYF. CDR3 nucleotides: TGTGCCAGCAGTCCCGGCCTACAGAGAGGGGAGCAGTACTTC.